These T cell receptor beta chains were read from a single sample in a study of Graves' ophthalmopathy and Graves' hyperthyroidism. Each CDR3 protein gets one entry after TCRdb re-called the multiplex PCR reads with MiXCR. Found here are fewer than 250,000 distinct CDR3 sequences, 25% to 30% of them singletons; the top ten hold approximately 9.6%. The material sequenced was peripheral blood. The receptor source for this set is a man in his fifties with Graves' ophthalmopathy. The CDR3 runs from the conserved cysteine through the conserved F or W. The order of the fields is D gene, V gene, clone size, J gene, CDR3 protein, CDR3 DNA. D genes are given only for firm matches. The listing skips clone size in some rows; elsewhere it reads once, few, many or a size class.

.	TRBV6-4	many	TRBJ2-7	CASSEGGLGADEQYF	TGTGCCAGCAGTGAGGGTGGTCTAGGGGCTGACGAGCAGTACTTC
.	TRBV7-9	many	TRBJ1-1	CASSPVNTEAFF	TGTGCCAGCAGCCCCGTGAACACTGAAGCTTTCTTT
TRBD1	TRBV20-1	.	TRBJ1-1	CSAKLGQGASEAFF	TGCAGTGCTAAGCTAGGACAGGGGGCTTCTGAAGCTTTCTTT
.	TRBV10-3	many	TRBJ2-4	CAISDNGKLAKNIQYF	TGTGCCATCAGTGATAACGGGAAATTAGCCAAAAACATTCAGTACTTC
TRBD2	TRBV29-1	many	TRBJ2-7	CSVVLAAVSYEQYF	TGCAGCGTGGTACTAGCGGCTGTATCCTACGAGCAGTACTTC
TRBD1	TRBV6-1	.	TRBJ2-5	CASSTGQLQETQYF	TGTGCCAGTAGTACGGGACAGCTACAAGAGACCCAGTACTTC
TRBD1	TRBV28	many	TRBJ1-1	CASSSQGAGGAFF	TGTGCCAGCAGTTCACAGGGGGCGGGTGGTGCTTTCTTT
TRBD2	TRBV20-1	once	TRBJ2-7	CSARTASGITYEQYF	TGCAGTGCTAGAACGGCTAGCGGGATTACCTACGAGCAGTACTTC
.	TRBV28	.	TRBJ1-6	CASSLLSGANNSPLHF	TGTGCCAGCAGTTTACTCAGTGGGGCCAATAATTCACCCCTCCACTTT
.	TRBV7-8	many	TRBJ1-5	CASSRIRGQANQPQHF	TGTGCCAGCAGCCGAATCAGGGGCCAGGCAAATCAGCCCCAGCATTTT
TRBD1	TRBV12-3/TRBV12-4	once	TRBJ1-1	CASQVKGQGAEAFF	TGTGCCAGCCAAGTTAAGGGGCAGGGGGCTGAAGCTTTCTTT
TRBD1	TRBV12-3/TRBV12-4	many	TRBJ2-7	CASSFKAGGAYEQYF	TGTGCCAGCAGTTTTAAAGCAGGGGGCGCCTACGAGCAGTACTTC
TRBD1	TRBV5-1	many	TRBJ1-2	CASSQDRANYGYTF	TGCGCCAGCAGCCAGGACAGGGCCAACTATGGCTACACCTTC
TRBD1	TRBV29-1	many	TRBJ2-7	CSANDRGQREQYF	TGCAGCGCAAACGACAGGGGGCAGCGGGAGCAGTACTTC
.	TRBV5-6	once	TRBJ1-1	CASSLYLQPNTEAFF	TGTGCCAGCAGCTTGTACTTACAGCCGAACACTGAAGCTTTCTTT
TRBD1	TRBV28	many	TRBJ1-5	CASSGQAGNQPQHF	TGTGCCAGCAGTGGACAGGCGGGAAATCAGCCCCAGCATTTT
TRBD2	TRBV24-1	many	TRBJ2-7	CATEGLAGDGIYEQYF	TGTGCCACCGAAGGACTAGCGGGCGACGGTATCTACGAGCAGTACTTC
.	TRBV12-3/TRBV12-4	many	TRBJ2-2	CASSLGVSNTGELFF	TGTGCCAGCAGTTTAGGAGTTAGTAACACCGGGGAGCTGTTTTTT
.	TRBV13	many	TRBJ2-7	CASSLGQSEQYF	TGTGCCAGCAGCTTAGGACAAAGCGAGCAGTACTTC
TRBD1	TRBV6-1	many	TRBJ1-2	CASSGDRVDGYTF	TGTGCCAGCAGTGGTGACAGGGTTGATGGCTACACCTTC
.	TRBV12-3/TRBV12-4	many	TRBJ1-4	CASSLDSGGGEKLFF	TGTGCCAGCAGTCTTGACTCCGGCGGCGGTGAAAAACTGTTTTTT
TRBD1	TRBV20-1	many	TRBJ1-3	CSADRGGNTIYF	TGCAGTGCTGACAGGGGTGGAAACACCATATATTTT
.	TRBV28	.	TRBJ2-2	CASSLAPPRTGELFF	TGTGCCAGCAGCTTAGCGCCTCCGAGAACCGGGGAGCTGTTTTTT
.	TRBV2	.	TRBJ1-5	CASSLGTEPRTQHF	TGTGCCAGCAGTCTTGGGACGGAGCCGAGGACCCAGCATTTT
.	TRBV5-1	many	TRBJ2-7	CASSTDSTYEQYF	TGCGCCAGCAGCACTGACAGTACCTACGAGCAGTACTTC
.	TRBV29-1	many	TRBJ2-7	CSVEDREVDEQYF	TGCAGCGTTGAAGACAGGGAAGTCGACGAGCAGTACTTC
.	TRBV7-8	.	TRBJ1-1	CASSPRREIYMNTEAFF	TGTGCCAGCAGCCCCCGTAGGGAGATTTACATGAACACTGAAGCTTTCTTT
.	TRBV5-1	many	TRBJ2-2	CASSRGNTGELFF	TGCGCCAGCAGCAGGGGGAACACCGGGGAGCTGTTTTTT
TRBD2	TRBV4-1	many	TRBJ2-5	CASSQGLAVQETQYF	TGCGCCAGCAGCCAGGGACTAGCGGTACAAGAGACCCAGTACTTC
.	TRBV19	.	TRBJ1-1	CASSFDRRSMVHTEAFF	TGTGCCAGTAGTTTCGACAGGAGGAGTATGGTCCACACTGAAGCTTTCTTT
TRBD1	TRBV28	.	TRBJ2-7	CASSLDRDRYEQYF	TGTGCCAGCAGTCTGGACCGGGACAGGTACGAGCAGTACTTC
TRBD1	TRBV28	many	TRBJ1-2	CATRQGYGYTF	TGTGCCACCCGACAGGGCTATGGCTACACCTTC
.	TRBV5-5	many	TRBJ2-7	CASSLVGTPPYEQYF	TGTGCCAGCAGCTTGGTTGGCACCCCCCCCTACGAGCAGTACTTC
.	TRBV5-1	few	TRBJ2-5	CASSFEIQETQYF	TGCGCCAGCAGCTTCGAAATCCAAGAGACCCAGTACTTC
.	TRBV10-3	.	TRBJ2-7	CAISESLGARDEQYF	TGTGCCATCAGTGAGTCTTTGGGGGCGAGGGACGAGCAGTACTTC
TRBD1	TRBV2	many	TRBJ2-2	CASSMTGGAGGELFF	TGTGCCAGCAGTATGACAGGGGGCGCAGGCGGGGAGCTGTTTTTT
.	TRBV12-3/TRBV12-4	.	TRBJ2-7	CASRFSGGTYEQYF	TGTGCCAGCAGGTTCAGCGGCGGGACCTACGAGCAGTACTTC
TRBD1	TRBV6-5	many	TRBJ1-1	CASSPRSGGLVEAFF	TGTGCCAGCAGTCCCCGGTCAGGGGGCTTGGTTGAAGCTTTCTTT
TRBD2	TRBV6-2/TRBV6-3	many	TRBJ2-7	CASSYSSGSSYEQYF	TGTGCCAGCAGTTACTCTAGCGGGAGCTCCTACGAGCAGTACTTC
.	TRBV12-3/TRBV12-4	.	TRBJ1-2	CASSPPGGVEGYGYTF	TGTGCCAGCAGTCCGCCCGGTGGGGTGGAGGGCTATGGCTACACCTTC
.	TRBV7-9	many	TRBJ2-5	CASSLPAGLETQYF	TGTGCCAGCAGCTTACCGGCGGGGCTGGAGACCCAGTACTTC
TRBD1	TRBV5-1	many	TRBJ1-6	CASSPWTGQPLHF	TGCGCCAGCAGCCCCTGGACAGGGCAACCCCTCCACTTT